This entry lists 17 T cell receptor beta chains sequenced from one sample in a study of OX40 agonist ivuxolimab in advanced cancers. The table came from immunoSEQ multiplex PCR; TCRdb's copy has only in-frame clones and leaves some out. This table has roughly 99,000 clones, 75% to 95% appearing once. The sequences come from CD4+ or CD8+ T cells sorted from blood, collected in a trial of the OX40 agonist ivuxolimab. These receptor sequences come from an adult with an advanced solid tumor such as melanoma, head and neck, liver or kidney cancer.

The rearrangement joins TRBV28 to TRBJ2-7; D remains ambiguous. The CDR3 consists of 12 residues. V lost 3 bases to trimming and J lost 4 bases, with 7 bases between them. CDR1 is MDHEN and CDR2 is SYDVKM in the germline V gene. The CDR3 DNA reads as TGTGCCAGCAGTTTGGTAGCTTACGAGCAGTACTTC. Translated, it gives CASSLVAYEQYF.

This clone was seen a few times. The chain couples TRBV4-1 to TRBJ2-7; D unresolved. This CDR3 contains 15 residues. Germline assignment: CDR1 MGHRA and CDR2 YSYEKL. V was pared by 1 base and J by 3 bases, with 13 bases between. CDR3 in amino acids: CASSQVPVALYEQYF. Here the CDR3 DNA reads TGCGCCAGCAGCCAAGTTCCCGTTGCCCTCTACGAGCAGTACTTC.

The CDR3, as DNA: TGTGCCAGCAGCCCACCGAGCCCGAGCAATGAGCAGTTCTTC. This sequence encodes CASSPPSPSNEQFF. V is TRBV7-2 and J is TRBJ2-1; D gene ambiguous. V gave up 5 bases and J gave up 6 bases, with 14 bases separating them. Germline values: CDR1 SGHTA, CDR2 FQGNSA. The CDR3 length is 14 residues. Together with reference TRBV7-2 and TRBJ2-1, the CDR3 gives the full variable domain: GAGVSQSPSNKVTEKGKDVELRCDPISGHTALYWYRQSLGQGLEFLIYFQGNSAPDKSGLPSDRFSAERTGGSVSTLTIQRTQQEDSAVYLCASSPPSPSNEQFFGPGTRLTVL.

A remark on this clone: A junction end diverges from the germline sequence, so it may reflect a read error. This chain links TRBV7-7 with TRBJ2-1; the match to TRBD2 covers 7 bases. Germline CDR1 is SSHAT and CDR2 is FNYEAQ (reference sequence). The CDR3 consists of 16 residues. CDR3 sequence: CASSSLPGTNYNEQFF. CDR3 nucleotide sequence: TGTGCTAGCAGCTCGCTCCCCGGGACTAACTACAATGAGCAGTTCTTC. Full variable domain (rest looked up from reference TRBV7-7 and TRBJ2-1): GAGVSQSPRYKVTKRGQDVTLRCDPISSHATLYWYQQALGQGPEFLTYFNYEAQPDKSGLPSDRFSAERPEGSISTLTIQRTEQRDSAMYRCASSSLPGTNYNEQFFGPGTRLTVL.

V is TRBV2 and J is TRBJ2-3; no clear D. Trimming stripped 7 bases from V and 3 bases from J, with 5 bases between. CDR3 length: 11 residues. The germline CDR1 and CDR2 sequences are SNHLY and FYNNEI. Here the CDR3 reads CASTSTDTQYF. CDR3 DNA sequence: TGTGCCAGCACCTCGACAGATACGCAGTATTTT.

The chain has TRBV6-1 and TRBJ2-3, with 8 nucleotides matching TRBD1. Unmatched junction bases numbered 2, after V lost 6 bases and J lost 3 bases. The CDR3 runs 13 residues. Looked up from germline, CDR1 is MNHNS and CDR2 is SASEGT. The chain's CDR3 is CASRTGATDTQYF. Here the CDR3 DNA reads TGTGCCAGCAGGACAGGGGCGACAGATACGCAGTATTTT.

CDR3 residues: CASTTRQPPLHF. The CDR3 DNA reads as TGTGCCAGCACAACCAGACAACCTCCCCTCCACTTT. This rearrangement joins TRBV2 to TRBJ1-6; D unresolved. V was cut by 7 bases and J by 13 bases, with 14 bases left in between. This CDR3 has 12 amino acids. Per the germline V gene, CDR1 is SNHLY and CDR2 is FYNNEI. Variable domain in full (rest from reference TRBV2 and TRBJ1-6): EPEVTQTPSHQVTQMGQEVILRCVPISNHLYFYWYRQILGQKVEFLVSFYNNEISEKSEIFDDQFSVERPDGSNFTLKIRSTKLEDSAMYFCASTTRQPPLHFGNGTRLTVT.

The chain links TRBV7-2 to TRBJ1-5; 8 bases are shared with TRBD1. Trimming at V came to 2 bases and at J to 4 bases, leaving 10 bases not matched to a gene. The CDR3 covers 17 residues. Germline V gene lookup returns CDR1 SGHTA and CDR2 FQGNSA. CDR3 loop: CASSLRGPGGTNQPQHF. For the CDR3, the DNA is TGTGCCAGCAGCTTAAGAGGGCCAGGGGGCACGAATCAGCCCCAGCATTTT. Full variable domain (rest looked up from reference TRBV7-2 and TRBJ1-5): GAGVSQSPSNKVTEKGKDVELRCDPISGHTALYWYRQSLGQGLEFLIYFQGNSAPDKSGLPSDRFSAERTGGSVSTLTIQRTQQEDSAVYLCASSLRGPGGTNQPQHFGDGTRLSIL.

V gene TRBV21-1 combines with J gene TRBJ1-5; the tabulated D call, TRBD1, remains unverified against the DNA. TRBV21-1 is tagged as a pseudogene. The CDR3 runs 15 residues. This chain's CDR3 is CASIGSGQNNQPQHF. The DNA of the CDR3 is TGTGCCAGCATCGGTTCGGGACAAAACAATCAGCCCCAGCATTTT.

The rearrangement links TRBV7-6 to TRBJ1-1; D is ambiguous. This CDR3 comprises 14 residues. Germline values: CDR1 SGHVS, CDR2 FNYEAQ. V dropped 1 base and J dropped 4 bases, with 10 bases sitting between them. Here the CDR3 DNA reads TGTGCCAGCAGCTTAGGTCAACCTGGCACTGAAGCTTTCTTT. Amino acid sequence: CASSLGQPGTEAFF.

The J gene is TRBJ2-3, the V gene TRBV6-1, with D maybe TRBD1 (6 bases). Germline CDR1 reads MNHNS; CDR2 reads SASEGT. This CDR3 region has 18 residues. Trimming pared 4 bases from V and 1 base from J, leaving 21 bases between. The CDR3 DNA sequence: TGTGCCAGCAGTGCGACCACTCCTAAGGACAGTCGCACAGATACGCAGTATTTT. Translation: CASSATTPKDSRTDTQYF.

The V and J genes are TRBV4-2 and TRBJ2-3; 7 bases align to TRBD2. The CDR3 totals 16 residues. The V gene end was trimmed by 0 bases and the J gene end by 7 bases; junction bases not matched to a gene: 10. Looked up from germline, CDR1 is LGHNA and CDR2 is YNFKEQ. In DNA, the CDR3 is TGTGCCAGCAGCCAAGACGCCAGCGGGATGCAGAATACGCAGTATTTT. It encodes CASSQDASGMQNTQYF.

This clone was seen once. The chain employs TRBV7-9 and TRBJ1-2; 8 bases line up with TRBD1. This CDR3 is 16 amino acids long. The V and J ends lost 4 bases and 3 bases, in that order; junction bases with no gene match: 10. Germline V gene lookup returns CDR1 SEHNR and CDR2 FQNEAQ (reference sequence). CDR3 sequence (DNA): TGTGCCAGCAGCTCTGGGCGGACAGGGAGATACTATGGCTACACCTTC. Its protein product is CASSSGRTGRYYGYTF. Based on the CDR3 plus reference TRBV7-9 and TRBJ1-2, the full variable domain is DTGVSQNPRHKITKRGQNVTFRCDPISEHNRLYWYRQTLGQGPEFLTYFQNEAQLEKSRLLSDRFSAERPKGSFSTLEIQRTEQGDSAMYLCASSSGRTGRYYGYTFGSGTRLTVV.

The chain combines TRBV7-9 with TRBJ2-2; D is ambiguous. The length of the CDR3 is 12 residues. Germline V gives CDR1 SEHNR, CDR2 FQNEAQ (reference sequence). V was pared by 1 base and J by 9 bases, with 6 bases between. In DNA form, the CDR3 reads TGTGCCAGCAGCTTAGTGTCTTGGGAGCTGTTTTTT. This codes for CASSLVSWELFF.

The chain carries TRBV2 and TRBJ1-1; D call uncertain. V was trimmed by 6 bases and J by 1 base, leaving 12 bases between them. Per the germline V gene, CDR1 is SNHLY and CDR2 is FYNNEI. This CDR3 contains 14 residues. CDR3 loop: CASSVNWGNTEAFF. CDR3 nucleotides: TGTGCCAGCAGCGTTAATTGGGGGAACACTGAAGCTTTCTTT.

The gene calls are TRBV11-3 and TRBJ1-3; D remains unclear. The ends were cut back, 2 bases at V and 2 bases at J, with 7 bases in the middle. Germline assignment: CDR1 SGHNT and CDR2 YENEEA. CDR3 length: 14 amino acids. In nucleotides, the CDR3 is TGTGCCAGCAGCTTACGAGTTCCTGGAAACACCATATATTTT. This sequence encodes CASSLRVPGNTIYF.

The chain combines TRBV7-2 with TRBJ2-7; D is possibly TRBD1 (5 bases). The germline V gene has CDR1 SGHTA and CDR2 FQGNSA. V was trimmed by 5 bases and J by 2 bases, leaving 10 bases between them. CDR3 length: 13 residues. CDR3 sequence reads: CASSITGPYEQYF. The CDR3 bases are TGTGCCAGCAGCATAACAGGCCCCTACGAGCAGTACTTC.